These 8 T cell receptor beta chains share one sample of origin, sequenced in a study of human T cells and chemical hapten exposure. Time point meaning: patch test 1, 2 weeks after DPC sensitization. Stated treatment: therapeutic diphenylcyclopropenone sensitization with weekly scalp DPC. TCRdb fed the RACE reads into MiXCR, producing one record per CDR3 protein. The data contain about 120,000 distinct CDR3 sequences, around 13% of them singletons. This sample comprised whole blood, obtained in connection with sensitization to the hapten diphenylcyclopropenone (DPC). These receptors were taken from a man aged 18 to 29 with alopecia areata. Some clones in this sample may be carry-over from other donors' samples.

This clonotype was counted ten times or more. V usage is TRBV7-6 and J usage is TRBJ2-5; a possible D gene is TRBD2 (6 bases). This CDR3 region has 16 residues. Germline CDR1 is SGHVS and CDR2 is FNYEAQ. Trimming removed 5 bases at V and 2 bases at J, with 18 bases between. CDR3 residues: CASSPKSGTSQETQYF. DNA of the CDR3: TGTGCCAGCAGCCCAAAGTCCGGGACTTCTCAAGAGACCCAGTACTTC.

Ten or more counts support this clonotype. This chain uses TRBV24-1 with TRBJ1-5; no reliable D call. The CDR3 has 15 residues. CDR1 and CDR2 from the germline V gene are KGHDR and SFDVKD. V lost 4 bases, J lost 4 bases, and 13 bases lay in between. The CDR3 DNA sequence: TGTGCCACCAGTGAAAAGACTGTGGGGAATCAGCCCCAGCATTTT. Translating it yields CATSEKTVGNQPQHF.

This chain joins TRBV7-6 and TRBJ2-2; TRBD1 might be the D (5 bases). Trimming left V 8 bases short and J 6 bases short, with 19 bases between. Germline-derived CDR1 and CDR2 are SGHVS and FNYEAQ. This CDR3 spans 15 amino acids. The CDR3 sequence: CASASRRDGAGELFF. CDR3 DNA sequence: TGTGCCAGCGCTTCTCGCAGGGATGGAGCCGGGGAGCTGTTTTTT.

The chain carries TRBV9 and TRBJ2-7; 8 bases agree with TRBD1. Germline V gene lookup returns CDR1 SGDLS and CDR2 YYNGEE. Germline trimming cut 3 bases from V and 4 bases from J; bases unmatched to any gene: 15. This CDR3 has 17 residues. The CDR3 protein is CASSGHRGFADTYEQYF. The CDR3 nucleotides are TGTGCCAGCAGCGGACACAGGGGGTTTGCGGATACGTACGAGCAGTACTTC. Drawing the rest from reference TRBV9 and TRBJ2-7, the complete variable domain is DSGVTQTPKHLITATGQRVTLRCSPRSGDLSVYWYQQSLDQGLQFLIQYYNGEERAKGNILERFSAQQFPDLHSELNLSSLELGDSALYFCASSGHRGFADTYEQYFGPGTRLTVT.

The chain is built from TRBV6-5 and TRBJ2-7, with TRBD2 as a possible D gene (5 bases). The CDR3 loop spans 17 amino acids. The V gene's germline CDR1 is MNHEY and CDR2 SVGAGI. Trimming cost V 0 bases and J 5 bases, with 20 bases left between them. CDR3 DNA: TGTGCCAGCAGTTACTCGTCGCTAGGGCAGGTTAGCGACGAGCAGTACTTC. This codes for CASSYSSLGQVSDEQYF.

V is TRBV14 and J is TRBJ2-1; D call uncertain. Germline CDR1 is SGHDN and CDR2 is FVKESK. CDR3 size: 13 residues. Trimming cost V 1 base and J 4 bases, with 5 bases left between them. The CDR3 here is CASSQGVYNEQFF. CDR3 coding DNA: TGTGCCAGCAGCCAAGGGGTGTACAATGAGCAGTTCTTC. Variable domain in full (rest from reference TRBV14 and TRBJ2-1): EAGVTQFPSHSVIEKGQTVTLRCDPISGHDNLYWYRRVMGKEIKFLLHFVKESKQDESGMPNNRFLAERTGGTYSTLKVQPAELEDSGVYFCASSQGVYNEQFFGPGTRLTVL.

The sample holds many counts of this clonotype. V and J are TRBV12-3 or TRBV12-4 and TRBJ1-1; D is perhaps TRBD1 (5 bases). The CDR3 has 15 residues. Trimming removed 1 base at V and 5 bases at J, with 14 bases between. The CDR3 loop reads CASSLVAGKGTEAFF. DNA of the CDR3: TGTGCCAGCAGTTTAGTAGCAGGGAAGGGGACTGAAGCTTTCTTT.

This clonotype was seen only a few times. The rearrangement uses TRBV19 and TRBJ2-7; D assignment may be TRBD1 or TRBD2 (5 bases each). Germline loops: CDR1 LNHDA, CDR2 SQIVND (reference sequence). V lost 4 bases and J lost 0, with 10 bases in between. This CDR3 contains 14 residues. CDR3 sequence reads: CASSNAGSSYEQYF. In DNA, the CDR3 is TGTGCCAGTAGTAATGCAGGGAGCTCCTACGAGCAGTACTTC.